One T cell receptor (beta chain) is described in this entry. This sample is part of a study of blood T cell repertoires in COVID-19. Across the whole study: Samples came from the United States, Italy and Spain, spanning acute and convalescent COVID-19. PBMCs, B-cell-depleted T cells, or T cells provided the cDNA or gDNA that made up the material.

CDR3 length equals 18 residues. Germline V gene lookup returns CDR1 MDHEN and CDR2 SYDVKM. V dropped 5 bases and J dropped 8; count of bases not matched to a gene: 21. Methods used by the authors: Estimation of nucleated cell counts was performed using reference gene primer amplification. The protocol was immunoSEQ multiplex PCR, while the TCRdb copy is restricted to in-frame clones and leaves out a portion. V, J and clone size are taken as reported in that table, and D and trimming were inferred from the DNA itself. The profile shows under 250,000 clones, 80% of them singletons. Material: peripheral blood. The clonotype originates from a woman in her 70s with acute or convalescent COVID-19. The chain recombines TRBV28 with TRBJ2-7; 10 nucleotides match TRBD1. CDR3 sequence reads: CASSTIPFEWDRGFQQYF. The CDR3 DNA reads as TGTGCCAGCAGTACCATTCCCTTTGAATGGGACAGGGGCTTTCAGCAGTACTTC. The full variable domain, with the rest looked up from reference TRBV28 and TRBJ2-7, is DVKVTQSSRYLVKRTGEKVFLECVQDMDHENMFWYRQDPGLGLRLIYFSYDVKMKEKGDIPEGYSVSREKKERFSLILESASTNQTSMYLCASSTIPFEWDRGFQQYFGPGTRLTVT.